A selection of T cell receptor beta chains follows, all from one sample in a study of metastatic and nonmetastatic thyroid tumors. Using MiXCR, TCRdb re-called clones from the PCR reads. The sample yields just under 60,000 clones, 16% seen once. Sequenced material: blood. The receptors come from a male donor with papillary thyroid cancer or a benign thyroid nodule (not recorded which). Some clones in this sample may be carry-over from other donors' samples. Both conserved end residues are part of each CDR3. Fields, in order: clone size, V gene, D gene, J gene, CDR3 protein, CDR3 DNA. The D gene is left open where the match is weak. Clone size, where shown, is once, few, many, or a class for clones that have expanded.

abundance: -
v_gene: TRBV2
d_gene: -
j_gene: TRBJ1-6
CDR3aa: CASSDMGDNSPLHF
CDR3nt: TGTGCCAGCAGTGATATGGGGGATAATTCACCCCTCCACTTT

abundance: -
v_gene: TRBV30
d_gene: -
j_gene: TRBJ1-6
CDR3aa: CAWRNSLNSPLHF
CDR3nt: TGTGCCTGGAGGAACAGTTTGAATTCACCCCTCCACTTT

abundance: many
v_gene: TRBV11-1
d_gene: -
j_gene: TRBJ2-1
CDR3aa: CASSLGPVGLLAYNEQFF
CDR3nt: TGTGCCAGCAGCTTAGGCCCGGTGGGCCTCCTAGCCTACAATGAGCAGTTCTTC

abundance: many
v_gene: TRBV11-2
d_gene: TRBD2
j_gene: TRBJ2-3
CDR3aa: CASSLDQLAATDTQYF
CDR3nt: TGTGCCAGCAGCTTAGATCAGCTAGCGGCCACAGATACGCAGTATTTT

abundance: -
v_gene: TRBV6-1
d_gene: TRBD2
j_gene: TRBJ2-1
CDR3aa: CASSLGLARDNEHFF
CDR3nt: TGTGCCAGCAGTCTGGGACTAGCGAGAGACAATGAGCATTTCTTC

abundance: medium-sized
v_gene: TRBV6-1
d_gene: -
j_gene: TRBJ1-3
CDR3aa: CASSELTRGNTIYF
CDR3nt: TGTGCCAGCAGTGAACTCACTAGAGGAAACACCATATATTTT

abundance: many
v_gene: TRBV6-4
d_gene: -
j_gene: TRBJ2-3
CDR3aa: CASSDSDSTDTQYF
CDR3nt: TGTGCCAGCAGTGACTCGGACAGCACAGATACGCAGTATTTT

abundance: many
v_gene: TRBV20-1
d_gene: TRBD1
j_gene: TRBJ2-1
CDR3aa: CSARAGPGQGDYNEQFF
CDR3nt: TGCAGTGCTAGAGCTGGACCGGGACAGGGGGATTACAATGAGCAGTTCTTC

abundance: many
v_gene: TRBV12-3/TRBV12-4
d_gene: TRBD1
j_gene: TRBJ2-1
CDR3aa: CASGGQGIVNEQFF
CDR3nt: TGTGCCAGCGGGGGACAGGGAATTGTCAATGAGCAGTTCTTC

abundance: -
v_gene: TRBV20-1
d_gene: -
j_gene: TRBJ1-1
CDR3aa: CSATRQNTEAFF
CDR3nt: TGCAGTGCTACCCGACAGAACACTGAAGCTTTCTTT

abundance: many
v_gene: TRBV5-6
d_gene: -
j_gene: TRBJ2-7
CDR3aa: CASSYAVSEQYF
CDR3nt: TGTGCCAGCAGCTATGCAGTCTCCGAGCAGTACTTC

abundance: many
v_gene: TRBV6-1
d_gene: -
j_gene: TRBJ2-6
CDR3aa: CASSEDNSGANVLTF
CDR3nt: TGTGCCAGCAGTGAAGACAACTCTGGGGCCAACGTCCTGACTTTC

abundance: many
v_gene: TRBV3-1
d_gene: -
j_gene: TRBJ1-6
CDR3aa: CASSHVNEGGSNSPLHF
CDR3nt: TGTGCCAGCAGCCACGTCAACGAGGGGGGGTCCAATTCACCCCTCCACTTT

abundance: many
v_gene: TRBV30
d_gene: -
j_gene: TRBJ1-2
CDR3aa: CAWSVMWAGGYGYTF
CDR3nt: TGTGCCTGGAGTGTGATGTGGGCTGGTGGCTATGGCTACACCTTC

abundance: many
v_gene: TRBV7-9
d_gene: TRBD1
j_gene: TRBJ2-5
CDR3aa: CASSLVTTGQETQYF
CDR3nt: TGTGCCAGCAGCTTGGTAACGACAGGGCAAGAGACCCAGTACTTC

abundance: many
v_gene: TRBV3-1
d_gene: TRBD2
j_gene: TRBJ2-5
CDR3aa: CASSLGTSGSETQYF
CDR3nt: TGTGCCAGCAGCCTTGGGACTAGCGGGAGCGAGACCCAGTACTTC

abundance: -
v_gene: TRBV9
d_gene: TRBD1
j_gene: TRBJ2-2
CDR3aa: CASSGNTPWDRATGELFF
CDR3nt: TGTGCCAGCAGCGGAAACACACCGTGGGACAGGGCAACCGGGGAGCTGTTTTTT

abundance: -
v_gene: TRBV27
d_gene: -
j_gene: TRBJ1-5
CDR3aa: CASSTGPRGNKPQHF
CDR3nt: TGTGCCAGCAGTACGGGACCTAGGGGCAATAAGCCCCAGCATTTT

abundance: many
v_gene: TRBV20-1
d_gene: -
j_gene: TRBJ2-1
CDR3aa: CSATKPFRDYNEQFF
CDR3nt: TGCAGTGCTACCAAACCGTTCCGGGACTACAATGAGCAGTTCTTC

abundance: many
v_gene: TRBV27
d_gene: -
j_gene: TRBJ2-3
CDR3aa: CASRTSSSTDTQYF
CDR3nt: TGTGCCAGCAGGACTAGTTCTAGCACAGATACGCAGTATTTT

abundance: -
v_gene: TRBV7-2
d_gene: -
j_gene: TRBJ1-1
CDR3aa: CASSAGVWGVTEAFF
CDR3nt: TGTGCCAGCAGCGCGGGAGTATGGGGGGTCACTGAAGCTTTCTTT

abundance: few
v_gene: TRBV6-2/TRBV6-3
d_gene: TRBD2
j_gene: TRBJ2-3
CDR3aa: CASSQGLGSDTQYF
CDR3nt: TGTGCCAGCAGCCAGGGACTAGGTTCAGATACGCAGTATTTT

abundance: many
v_gene: TRBV9
d_gene: TRBD1
j_gene: TRBJ1-4
CDR3aa: CASSVEDRVNEKLFF
CDR3nt: TGTGCCAGCAGCGTAGAGGACAGGGTCAATGAAAAACTGTTTTTT

abundance: many
v_gene: TRBV19
d_gene: -
j_gene: TRBJ2-5
CDR3aa: CASSIAGAETQYF
CDR3nt: TGTGCCAGTAGTATCGCAGGAGCAGAGACCCAGTACTTC

abundance: many
v_gene: TRBV4-3
d_gene: -
j_gene: TRBJ1-2
CDR3aa: CASSQNRAYGYTF
CDR3nt: TGCGCCAGCAGCCAAAACAGGGCCTATGGCTACACCTTC

abundance: many
v_gene: TRBV15
d_gene: TRBD2
j_gene: TRBJ2-1
CDR3aa: CATSREAPGRYNEQFF
CDR3nt: TGTGCCACCAGCAGAGAGGCTCCCGGGAGGTACAATGAGCAGTTCTTC

abundance: -
v_gene: TRBV4-1
d_gene: -
j_gene: TRBJ2-6
CDR3aa: CASSQGRANVLTF
CDR3nt: TGCGCCAGCAGCCAAGGGAGGGCCAACGTCCTGACTTTC

abundance: many
v_gene: TRBV3-1
d_gene: -
j_gene: TRBJ2-1
CDR3aa: CASSQDPGGTSCEQFF
CDR3nt: TGTGCCAGCAGCCAAGATCCAGGGGGGACTAGTTGTGAGCAGTTCTTC

abundance: -
v_gene: TRBV30
d_gene: -
j_gene: TRBJ2-5
CDR3aa: CAWSVPRAGETQYF
CDR3nt: TGTGCCTGGAGTGTACCTCGAGCCGGGGAGACCCAGTACTTC

abundance: many
v_gene: TRBV6-1
d_gene: -
j_gene: TRBJ2-1
CDR3aa: CASSFRSQYGYNEQFF
CDR3nt: TGTGCCAGCAGCTTCCGATCCCAGTACGGGTACAATGAGCAGTTCTTC

abundance: -
v_gene: TRBV30
d_gene: -
j_gene: TRBJ1-4
CDR3aa: CAWSNWGINEKLFF
CDR3nt: TGTGCCTGGAGTAACTGGGGTATTAATGAAAAACTGTTTTTT

abundance: many
v_gene: TRBV18
d_gene: -
j_gene: TRBJ2-7
CDR3aa: CASSPSLSLYEQYF
CDR3nt: TGTGCCAGCTCACCATCGTTGTCCCTCTACGAGCAGTACTTC

abundance: many
v_gene: TRBV4-1
d_gene: -
j_gene: TRBJ1-5
CDR3aa: CASSSTDRSSNQPQHF
CDR3nt: TGCGCCAGCAGCTCGACCGACCGATCTAGCAATCAGCCCCAGCATTTT

abundance: -
v_gene: TRBV27
d_gene: -
j_gene: TRBJ2-5
CDR3aa: CASRLWGGDKETQYF
CDR3nt: TGTGCCAGCAGATTATGGGGGGGGGACAAGGAGACCCAGTACTTC

abundance: medium-sized
v_gene: TRBV6-1
d_gene: -
j_gene: TRBJ1-1
CDR3aa: CASSEYNTEAFF
CDR3nt: TGTGCCAGCAGTGAGTACAACACTGAAGCTTTCTTT

abundance: many
v_gene: TRBV7-9
d_gene: TRBD1
j_gene: TRBJ1-2
CDR3aa: CASSPTGEVYGYTF
CDR3nt: TGTGCCAGCAGCCCAACAGGGGAGGTTTATGGCTACACCTTC